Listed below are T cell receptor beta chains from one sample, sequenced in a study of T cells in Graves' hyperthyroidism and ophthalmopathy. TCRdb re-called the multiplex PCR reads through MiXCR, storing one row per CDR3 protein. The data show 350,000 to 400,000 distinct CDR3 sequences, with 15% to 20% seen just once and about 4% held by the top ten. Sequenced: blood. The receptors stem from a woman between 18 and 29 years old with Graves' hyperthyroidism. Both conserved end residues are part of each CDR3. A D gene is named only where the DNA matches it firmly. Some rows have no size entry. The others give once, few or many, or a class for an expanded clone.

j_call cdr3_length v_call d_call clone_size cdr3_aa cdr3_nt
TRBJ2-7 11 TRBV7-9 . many CASGQGHEQYF TGTGCCAGCGGCCAGGGCCACGAGCAGTACTTC
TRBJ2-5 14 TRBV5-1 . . CASSPGPPRETQYF TGCGCCAGCAGCCCGGGACCGCCGAGGGAGACCCAGTACTTC
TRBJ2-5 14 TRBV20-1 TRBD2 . CSGGGGYPQETQYF TGCAGCGGGGGGGGGGGTTACCCCCAAGAGACCCAGTACTTC
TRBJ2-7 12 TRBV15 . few CATSRDQDRQYF TGTGCCACCAGCAGAGATCAGGACCGACAGTACTTC
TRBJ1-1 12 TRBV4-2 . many CASTYRDTEAFF TGTGCCAGCACCTACAGGGACACTGAAGCTTTCTTT
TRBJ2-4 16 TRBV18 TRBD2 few CASSPLTSGGKNIQYF TGTGCCAGCTCACCCTTGACTAGCGGGGGGAAAAACATTCAGTACTTC
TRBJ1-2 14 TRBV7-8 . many CASSLDVLGGGYTF TGTGCCAGCAGCTTAGACGTACTGGGCGGTGGCTACACCTTC
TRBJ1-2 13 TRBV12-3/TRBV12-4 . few CASTLGSGYGYTF TGTGCCAGCACCCTGGGGTCCGGGTATGGCTACACCTTC
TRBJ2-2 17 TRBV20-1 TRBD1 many CSARRQGATFEAGELFF TGCAGTGCCCGGAGACAGGGGGCCACCTTCGAGGCCGGGGAGCTGTTTTTT
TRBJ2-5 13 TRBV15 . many CAISYYSGETQYF TGTGCCATCAGTTATTACAGCGGGGAGACCCAGTACTTC
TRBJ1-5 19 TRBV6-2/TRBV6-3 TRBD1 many CASSYSNLDRACSNQPQHF TGTGCCAGCAGTTACTCGAACCTGGACAGGGCTTGTAGCAATCAGCCCCAGCATTTT
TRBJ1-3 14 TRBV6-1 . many CASSTGTSGNTIYF TGTGCCAGCTCAACCGGGACCTCTGGAAACACCATATATTTT
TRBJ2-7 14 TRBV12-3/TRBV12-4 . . CASSPSSLSHEQYF TGTGCCAGCAGCCCGTCCTCCCTGTCCCACGAGCAGTACTTC
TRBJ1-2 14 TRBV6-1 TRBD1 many CASSENQGAYGYTF TGTGCCAGCAGTGAAAACCAGGGGGCCTATGGCTACACCTTC
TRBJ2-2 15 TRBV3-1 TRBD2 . CASSLRLGGTGGLFF TGTGCCAGCAGCCTACGGCTGGGAGGGACCGGGGGGCTGTTTTTT
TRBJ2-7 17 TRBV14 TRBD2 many CASSLFRLADRSYEQYF TGTGCCAGCAGCCTTTTCCGACTAGCGGATCGCTCCTACGAGCAGTACTTC
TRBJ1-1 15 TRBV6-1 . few CASSEPLTGTTEAFF TGTGCCAGCAGTGAACCACTCACAGGGACGACTGAAGCTTTCTTT
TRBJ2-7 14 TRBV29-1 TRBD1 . CSVAIGTGSYEQYF TGCAGCGTTGCTATCGGGACAGGATCCTACGAGCAGTACTTC
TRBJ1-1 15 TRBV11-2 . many CASSLDPGTGTEAFF TGTGCCAGCAGCTTAGATCCGGGGACGGGTACTGAAGCTTTCTTT
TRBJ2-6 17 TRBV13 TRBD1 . CASSPDRGRPGANVLTF TGTGCCAGCAGCCCGGACAGGGGGCGTCCTGGGGCCAACGTCCTGACTTTC
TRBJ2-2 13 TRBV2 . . CAGSLGDTGELFF TGTGCCGGCAGCCTAGGGGACACCGGGGAGCTGTTTTTT
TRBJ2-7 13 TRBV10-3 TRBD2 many CAAGDPTSYEQYF TGTGCTGCGGGGGACCCCACCTCCTACGAGCAGTACTTC